This is a list of T cell receptor beta chains from one sample in a study of cytomegalovirus exposure and HLA in healthy donors. The assay was immunoSEQ multiplex PCR, and TCRdb's table has in-frame clones only and misses some. This sample has 150,000 to 200,000 clones; roughly 85% occur once, and the top ten carry about 2%. The sample comprised PBMCs. Receptors originate from a man aged 40-49 years in good health and CMV-seronegative. Both conserved end residues are part of each CDR3. D genes are given only for firm matches. Clone size appears in some rows only: once, few, many, or a class for an expanded clone.

j_call,v_call,d_call,clone_size,cdr3_aa,cdr3_nt
TRBJ2-4,TRBV7-2,-,-,CASSLNLEGIQYF,TGTGCCAGCAGCTTAAATCTAGAGGGCATTCAGTACTTC
TRBJ2-1,TRBV10-2,TRBD2,-,CATVSGREGSYNEQFF,TGCGCCACCGTTTCTGGGCGGGAGGGATCCTACAATGAGCAGTTCTTC
TRBJ2-1,TRBV7-2,-,-,CASSPRAGAYNEQFF,TGTGCCAGCAGCCCCCGGGCGGGTGCTTACAATGAGCAGTTCTTC
TRBJ2-1,TRBV11-3,TRBD1,-,CASSTGTGDWNNEQFF,TGTGCCAGCAGCACCGGGACAGGGGATTGGAACAATGAGCAGTTCTTC
TRBJ2-1,TRBV7-9,TRBD1,-,CASRDRGIYNEQFF,TGTGCCAGCAGGGACAGGGGGATTTACAATGAGCAGTTCTTC
TRBJ1-2,TRBV6-1,-,-,CASSERGGYGYTF,TGTGCCAGCAGTGAACGAGGAGGCTATGGCTACACCTTC
TRBJ2-1,TRBV4-1,-,-,CASSQAVGNSLLQHEQFF,TGCGCCAGCAGCCAAGCGGTAGGCAACTCGTTACTACAACATGAGCAGTTCTTC
TRBJ2-1,TRBV19,-,-,CATFGWDNEQFF,TGTGCCACCTTCGGGTGGGACAATGAGCAGTTCTTC
TRBJ1-1,TRBV5-1,TRBD1,few,CASSFGTGVGTSTEAFF,TGCGCCAGCAGCTTTGGGACAGGGGTCGGGACGAGCACTGAAGCTTTCTTT
TRBJ1-1,TRBV30,-,-,CAWRTGSGDTEAFF,TGTGCCTGGAGAACCGGGAGTGGGGACACTGAAGCTTTCTTT
TRBJ2-5,TRBV7-6,TRBD2,-,CASSLESSGIGETQYF,TGTGCCAGCAGCTTAGAGTCTAGCGGGATCGGGGAGACCCAGTACTTC
TRBJ1-1,TRBV28,-,-,CASSLLLQGGYTEAFF,TGTGCCAGCAGTTTACTTCTACAGGGCGGGTACACTGAAGCTTTCTTT
TRBJ2-3,TRBV4-2,TRBD2,-,CASSRTSGGTTDTQYF,TGTGCCAGCAGCCGGACTAGCGGGGGGACCACAGATACGCAGTATTTT
TRBJ1-2,TRBV6-1,-,-,CASTRGSVYGYTF,TGTGCCAGCACCCGGGGGTCGGTCTATGGCTACACCTTC
TRBJ1-3,TRBV19,-,-,CASRGGAYSGNTIYF,TGTGCCAGCCGGGGAGGAGCCTACTCTGGAAACACCATATATTTT
TRBJ1-5,TRBV28,-,-,CASNTHAGNQPQHF,TGTGCCAGCAACACCCACGCGGGCAATCAGCCCCAGCATTTT
TRBJ1-4,TRBV7-2,-,-,CASSLNPSQGTEKLFF,TGTGCCAGCAGCTTAAACCCGTCGCAGGGAACTGAAAAACTGTTTTTT
TRBJ2-5,TRBV2,-,-,CASRDGNQETQYF,TGTGCCAGCAGGGACGGGAACCAAGAGACCCAGTACTTC
TRBJ2-3,TRBV27,-,-,CASRLSYSTDTQYF,TGTGCCAGCCGCCTCTCCTACAGCACAGATACGCAGTATTTT
TRBJ2-7,TRBV6-1,TRBD2,-,CASSEPSAGGPYEQYF,TGTGCCAGCAGTGAACCTAGCGCGGGAGGGCCTTACGAGCAGTACTTC
TRBJ2-4,TRBV2,-,-,CASSAGGTVAKNSQYF,TGTGCCAGCAGTGCCGGAGGGACAGTAGCCAAAAACAGTCAGTACTTC
TRBJ1-6,TRBV5-4,TRBD1,few,CATQDREDNSPLHF,TGTGCCACCCAGGACAGGGAAGATAATTCACCCCTCCACTTT
TRBJ2-2,TRBV28,-,-,CASRGSLNTGELFF,TGTGCCAGCAGGGGGAGCCTAAACACCGGGGAGCTGTTTTTT
TRBJ2-7,TRBV7-9,-,once,CASSPTDGGYEQYF,TGTGCCAGCAGCCCGACCGACGGAGGCTACGAGCAGTACTTC
TRBJ2-2,TRBV4-2,TRBD1,-,CASSQDLRGLYTGELFF,TGTGCCAGCAGCCAAGATTTGAGGGGGCTATACACCGGGGAGCTGTTTTTT
TRBJ2-7,TRBV11-1,-,-,CASSLVGGEQYF,TGTGCCAGCAGCTTAGTGGGAGGCGAGCAGTACTTC
TRBJ2-7,TRBV18,-,few,CASSLGGDGIYEQYF,TGTGCCAGCTCACTTGGGGGCGACGGGATCTACGAGCAGTACTTC
TRBJ1-6,TRBV27,TRBD1,-,CASSSTGQSNSPLHF,TGTGCCAGCAGCTCGACAGGGCAAAGTAATTCACCCCTCCACTTT
TRBJ2-7,TRBV5-4,TRBD2,few,CASSRPAGGERFSYEQYF,TGTGCCAGCAGCCGGCCAGCGGGAGGGGAACGCTTCTCTTACGAGCAGTACTTC
TRBJ1-2,TRBV2,TRBD1,-,CASRKDREGYGYTF,TGTGCCAGCAGGAAGGACAGGGAAGGGTATGGCTACACCTTC
TRBJ2-7,TRBV4-1,-,few,CASSQDWGGHLEQYF,TGCGCCAGCAGCCAAGATTGGGGGGGACACCTCGAGCAGTACTTC
TRBJ2-7,TRBV19,TRBD1,-,CASSEQGVGYEQYF,TGTGCCAGTAGCGAACAGGGGGTGGGCTACGAGCAGTACTTC
TRBJ2-1,TRBV11-3,-,-,CASSLASSYNEQFF,TGTGCCAGCAGCTTAGCTTCCTCTTACAATGAGCAGTTCTTC
TRBJ1-5,TRBV2,TRBD1,-,CASSEAGQSIYQPQHF,TGTGCCAGCAGTGAAGCGGGACAGTCGATATATCAGCCCCAGCATTTT
TRBJ1-5,TRBV5-6,-,-,CASSLPGSKQHF,TGTGCCAGCAGCCTTCCGGGATCCAAACAGCATTTT
TRBJ1-5,TRBV2,TRBD1,-,CASSQGQGGHF,TGTGCCAGCAGTCAGGGACAGGGAGGGCATTTT
TRBJ2-1,TRBV7-9,TRBD2,-,CASTLQREGRYEQFF,TGTGCCAGCACCCTCCAGCGGGAGGGCCGTTATGAGCAGTTCTTC